One T cell receptor beta chain is described in this entry. This entry belongs to a study of blood T cell repertoires in COVID-19. Study as a whole: Sites across the United States, Italy and Spain contributed samples from acute and convalescent COVID-19. PBMCs, B-cell-depleted T cells, or T cells were the source of the cDNA or gDNA that made up the material.

Between the trimmed V and J ends, which lost 5 bases and 0 bases, there was a span of 14 bases. The length of the CDR3 is 15 residues. The germline gives CDR1 SGHAT, CDR2 FQNNGV. This table comes from immunoSEQ multiplex PCR, and its TCRdb copy is limited to in-frame clones, with some not included. The sample contains 95,000 to 150,000 clones, about four fifths of which appear only once. Sequencing input: peripheral blood. This chain connects TRBV11-2 to TRBJ2-7, with a weak D call TRBD2 (5 bases). This TCR came from a human donor in a cohort sampled during active COVID-19. The CDR3 DNA reads TGTGCCAGCAGCCTAGGACTTCAGAGCTCCTACGAGCAGTACTTC. Translation: CASSLGLQSSYEQYF.